Following are 17 T cell receptor beta chains from one sample sequenced in a study of blood T cell repertoires in COVID-19. Using immunoSEQ multiplex PCR, the repertoire was profiled, and TCRdb retains in-frame clones only, with some absent. This table holds 150,000 to 180,000 clones, roughly 84% found once. The sequencing sample was made of peripheral blood. The origin of the receptors is a woman in her sixties or seventies with COVID-19, enrolled during active disease.

The gene calls are TRBV7-6 and TRBJ1-1; the match to TRBD1 covers 8 bases. The V gene's germline CDR1 is SGHVS and CDR2 FNYEAQ. With V trimmed by 5 bases and J by 3 bases, 5 bases remained unmatched. The CDR3 is made up of 14 amino acids. Here the CDR3 reads CASSLTGGDTEAFF. CDR3 nucleotides: TGTGCCAGCAGCCTCACAGGGGGAGACACTGAAGCTTTCTTT.

The genes are TRBV9 and TRBJ1-1; maybe TRBD1 (6 bases). The CDR3 has 16 residues. Germline V CDR1 and CDR2: SGDLS, YYNGEE. Trimming shortened V by 4 bases and J by 4 bases, and 20 bases separated the two germline ends. The CDR3 is CASSHSITGLSTEAFF. The CDR3 nucleotides are TGTGCCAGCAGCCACTCGATTACAGGGCTGAGCACTGAAGCTTTCTTT.

J is TRBJ2-2 and V is TRBV5-1, with D maybe TRBD2 (5 bases). The CDR3 length is 14 residues. The germline V gene encodes CDR1 SGHRS and CDR2 YFSETQ. The V end was cut by 0 bases, the J end by 7 bases, with 10 bases between. The CDR3 region has the DNA TGCGCCAGCAGCTTGGGATGGGAGAACGGGGAGCTGTTTTTT. Protein sequence: CASSLGWENGELFF.

This chain links TRBV3-1 (or the pseudogene TRBV3-2) with TRBJ2-1; 11 bases are shared with TRBD2. CDR1 LGHDT and CDR2 YNNKEL come from the germline V gene (reference sequence). CDR3 size: 16 residues. J gave up 4 bases and V 4 bases, and 6 bases lay outside the gene matches. CDR3 sequence reads: CASSPPGLAVYNEQFF. For the CDR3, the DNA is TGTGCCAGCAGCCCCCCGGGACTAGCGGTTTACAATGAGCAGTTCTTC.

CDR3 sequence (DNA): TGTGCCAGCAGTCCAGACAGAATTCAGCCCCAGCATTTT. It translates to CASSPDRIQPQHF. The chain is built from TRBV6-5 and TRBJ1-5; D may be TRBD1 (5 bases). CDR3 length: 13 residues. Germline CDR1 is MNHEY and CDR2 is SVGAGI. Trimming took 5 bases from V and 6 from J, leaving 11 bases between them.

This clone was seen only once. The chain is built from TRBV7-9 and TRBJ2-3; D unclear. The CDR3 covers 13 residues. The germline V gene encodes CDR1 SEHNR and CDR2 FQNEAQ (reference sequence). With 5 bases removed from V and 2 bases from J, the gap between germline ends came to 8 bases. CDR3 loop: CASSLLSTDTQYF. The CDR3 bases are TGTGCCAGCAGCCTCCTCTCCACAGATACGCAGTATTTT.

This clone was counted between two and nine times. The chain uses TRBV6-2 or TRBV6-3 and TRBJ1-5; 8 bases fit TRBD1. This CDR3 contains 16 residues. V was pared by 5 bases and J by 6 bases, with 12 bases of the junction left unmatched. The germline gives CDR1 MNHEY, CDR2 SVGEGT. For the CDR3, the DNA is TGTGCCAGCAGTCATTCGACAGGGGCCGGTGTTCAGCCCCAGCATTTT. This gives the protein CASSHSTGAGVQPQHF.

In DNA, the CDR3 is TGTGCCAGCAGCTTGGGACTTTTAAACACTGAAGCTTTCTTT. This encodes CASSLGLLNTEAFF. The chain has TRBV7-9 and TRBJ1-1, with D maybe TRBD1 (5 bases). This CDR3 has 14 residues. Trimming removed 3 bases at V and 2 bases at J, with 10 bases between. Germline CDR1 SEHNR, CDR2 FQNEAQ (reference sequence).

This clone was seen a few times. J is TRBJ2-7 and V is TRBV6-1, with 10 bases aligning to TRBD1. V dropped 1 base and J dropped 2; count of bases not matched to a gene: 5. CDR3 length: 16 amino acids. Looked up from germline, CDR1 is MNHNS and CDR2 is SASEGT. The CDR3 nucleotides read TGTGCCAGCAGTGAAGTTTTGACAGGGGGCACCTACGAGCAGTACTTC. As protein: CASSEVLTGGTYEQYF.

This sequence joins TRBV9 and TRBJ2-3; no firm D call. Trimming cost V 4 bases and J 1 base, with 10 bases left between them. CDR1 SGDLS and CDR2 YYNGEE come from the germline V gene. The CDR3 consists of 14 residues. The CDR3 loop reads CASSPVGGTDTQYF. DNA of the CDR3: TGTGCCAGCAGCCCCGTCGGTGGCACAGATACGCAGTATTTT.

V gene TRBV18 combines with J gene TRBJ1-1; 7 positions match TRBD1. The CDR3 has 13 amino acids. CDR1 and CDR2 (germline): KGHSH, LQKENI. V gave up 6 bases and J gave up 5 bases; unmatched junction bases: 6. This CDR3 is CASSQDRKTEAFF. CDR3 sequence (DNA): TGTGCCAGCTCTCAGGACAGGAAGACTGAAGCTTTCTTT.

This chain joins TRBV10-3 and TRBJ2-1; perhaps TRBD2 as D (6 bases). The CDR3 covers 16 residues. Germline V gene lookup returns CDR1 ENHRY and CDR2 SYGVKD. The V end was cut by 4 bases, the J end by 1 base, with 14 bases between. Written as DNA, the CDR3 is TGTGCCATCAGTGCGGCTAGCGCCCTGTCCTACAATGAGCAGTTCTTC. It encodes CAISAASALSYNEQFF.

J is TRBJ1-5 and V is TRBV6-5, with a weak D call TRBD1 (6 bases). The length of the CDR3 is 13 residues. Germline loops: CDR1 MNHEY, CDR2 SVGAGI. The V end lost 5 bases, the J end lost 4 bases, and 9 bases lay between the germline ends. Written as DNA, the CDR3 is TGTGCCAGCAGTAACACAGGGAATCAGCCCCAGCATTTT. Amino acid sequence: CASSNTGNQPQHF.

V usage is TRBV6-6 and J usage is TRBJ2-7, with 8 nucleotides matching TRBD2. This CDR3 is 13 amino acids long. CDR1 and CDR2 (germline): MNHNY, SVGAGI (reference sequence). V shed 4 bases and J 4 bases; nucleotides not matched to a gene: 3. CDR3 sequence (DNA): TGTGCCAGCAGTTCCGGGGGGGTATACGAGCAGTACGTC. It encodes CASSSGGVYEQYV.

CDR3 nucleotide sequence: TGCGCCAGCAGCTTGGGGAGGAACACTGAAGCTTTCTTT. This gives the protein CASSLGRNTEAFF. The rearrangement links TRBV5-1 to TRBJ1-1, with D unclear. V was shortened by 0 bases and J by 1 base, with 4 bases between the two germline ends. The CDR3 runs to 13 residues. Germline CDR1 and CDR2: SGHRS and YFSETQ.

The chain couples TRBV9 to TRBJ1-1; TRBD1 is a possible D gene (5 bases). The ends were cut back, 0 bases at V and 6 bases at J, with 9 bases in the middle. The CDR3 is 13 residues long. Germline assignment: CDR1 SGDLS and CDR2 YYNGEE. The CDR3 region has the DNA TGTGCCAGCAGCGTAGCGGGGGGATCTGAAGCTTTCTTT. Translation gives CASSVAGGSEAFF.

The V gene is TRBV3-1 (or the pseudogene TRBV3-2), the J gene TRBJ2-5; 7 bases fit TRBD2. The J segment lost 4 bases and the V segment lost 7 bases, leaving 9 bases of the junction unmatched. Germline V gives CDR1 LGHDT, CDR2 YNNKEL (reference sequence). The CDR3 contains 14 residues. The CDR3 coding sequence is TGTGCCAGCACGGGCGGGAGAGGTGGAGAGACCCAGTACTTC. Translated: CASTGGRGGETQYF.